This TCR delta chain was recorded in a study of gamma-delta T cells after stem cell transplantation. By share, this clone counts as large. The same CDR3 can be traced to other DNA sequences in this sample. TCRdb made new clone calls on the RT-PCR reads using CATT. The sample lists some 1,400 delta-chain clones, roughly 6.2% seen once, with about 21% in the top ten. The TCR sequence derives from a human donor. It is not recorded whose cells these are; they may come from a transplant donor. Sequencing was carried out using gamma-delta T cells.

The CDR3 here is CACDIITGGYGGDPDKLIF. As DNA, the CDR3 is TGTGCCTGTGACATCATTACTGGGGGATACGGGGGGGACCCCGATAAACTCATCTTT. This chain links TRDV2 with TRDJ1; 13 bases are a match to TRDD3. This CDR3 has 19 amino acids. Germline values: CDR1 GEAIGNYY, CDR2 EKD. V dropped 2 bases and J dropped 3; count of bases not matched to a gene: 14.